The present TCR beta chain was sequenced within a study of blood T cell repertoires in COVID-19. Across the whole study: Acute and convalescent COVID-19 specimens originated in the United States, Italy and Spain. In each case, the material was cDNA or gDNA derived from T cells, B-cell-depleted T cells, or PBMCs.

In the original analysis: How many nucleated cells were present was estimated from reference gene primer amplification. Sequenced by immunoSEQ multiplex PCR; TCRdb stores in-frame clones only, minus some. The DNA was the basis for D and trimming; V, J and clone size are from that table. Of 150,000 or so clones detected, around nine tenths appear once; the ten largest clones hold about 2.5%. J was trimmed by 1 base and V by 3 bases; bases with no gene match: 5. Germline CDR1 reads SEHNR; CDR2 reads FQNEAQ (reference sequence). The CDR3 has 16 amino acids. This clone was seen a handful of times. The sequenced material came from peripheral blood. The V call is TRBV7-9, the J call TRBJ1-1; 10 bases line up with TRBD1. The source of this sequence is a woman aged 70-85 years with acute or convalescent COVID-19. CDR3: CASSLGQGQPNTEAFF. The CDR3 DNA follows: TGTGCCAGCAGCTTGGGACAGGGGCAGCCGAACACTGAAGCTTTCTTT.